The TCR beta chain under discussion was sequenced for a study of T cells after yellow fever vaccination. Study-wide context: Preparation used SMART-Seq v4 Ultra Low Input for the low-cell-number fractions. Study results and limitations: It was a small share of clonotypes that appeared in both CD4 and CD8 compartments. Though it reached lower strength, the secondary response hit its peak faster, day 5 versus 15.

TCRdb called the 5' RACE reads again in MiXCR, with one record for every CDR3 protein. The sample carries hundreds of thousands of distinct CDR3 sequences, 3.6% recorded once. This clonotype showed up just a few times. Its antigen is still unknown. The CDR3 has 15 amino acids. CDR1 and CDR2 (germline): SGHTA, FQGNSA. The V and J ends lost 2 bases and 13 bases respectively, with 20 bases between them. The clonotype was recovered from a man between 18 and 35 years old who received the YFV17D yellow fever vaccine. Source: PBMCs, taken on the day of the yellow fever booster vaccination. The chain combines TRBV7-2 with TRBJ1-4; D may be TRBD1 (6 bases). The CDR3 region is CASSLFDSGAGGLFF. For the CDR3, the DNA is TGTGCCAGCAGCTTATTTGATTCAGGGGCAGGAGGACTGTTTTTT. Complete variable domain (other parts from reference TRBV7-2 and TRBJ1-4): GAGVSQSPSNKVTEKGKDVELRCDPISGHTALYWYRQSLGQGLEFLIYFQGNSAPDKSGLPSDRFSAERTGGSVSTLTIQRTQQEDSAVYLCASSLFDSGAGGLFFGSGTQLSVL.